Listed below are T cell receptor beta chains from one sample, sequenced in a study of shared clonotypes between healthy human individuals. Profiling relied on immunoSEQ multiplex PCR, and the TCRdb table lists in-frame clones only, not all of them. The sample yields about 490,000 clones, approximately 78% seen once. The sample was PBMCs. The source is a woman in her 40s in good health. Some clones in this sample may be carry-over from other donors' samples. Both conserved end residues are trimmed from each CDR3. A D gene is named only where the DNA matches it firmly. Clone size is not always given. Where it is, it says once, few, many or a class for expanded clones.

d_call	clone_size	v_call	j_call	cdr3_aa
.	once	TRBV5-1	TRBJ2-2	ASSFGGGTGELF
.	many	TRBV6-4	TRBJ2-1	ASSDGGDYNEQF
TRBD1	.	TRBV19	TRBJ1-2	ASSIEDRAGYT
.	.	TRBV10-3	TRBJ1-3	ASTRDSGNTIY
.	.	TRBV7-3	TRBJ2-2	ASSRSPSTLTGELF
.	.	TRBV29-1	TRBJ2-1	SVERPHNEQF
TRBD1	.	TRBV6-1	TRBJ1-4	ASSETGQGYEKLF
TRBD1	.	TRBV9	TRBJ1-2	ASSREGQYGYT
.	.	TRBV5-4	TRBJ2-1	ASRTEYNEQF
TRBD2	.	TRBV18	TRBJ2-7	ASSRRPGLAGVEPYEQY
.	.	TRBV5-1	TRBJ1-5	ASSLGEWSNQPQH
TRBD2	.	TRBV7-9	TRBJ2-1	ASSPQGGLAYNEQF
TRBD1	.	TRBV18	TRBJ2-7	ASSDTGGEQY
.	few	TRBV9	TRBJ1-1	ASSATVNAGVEAF
TRBD1	many	TRBV5-4	TRBJ2-5	ASSFPDRGRQETQY
.	few	TRBV29-1	TRBJ1-2	SVEDKGPYGYT
TRBD1	.	TRBV6-6	TRBJ1-1	ASSLGQGVEAF
.	few	TRBV15	TRBJ1-4	ATSRRYSEKLF
.	.	TRBV6-6	TRBJ2-7	ASRKGVGEYEQY
TRBD2	once	TRBV9	TRBJ2-5	ASSVTGAGGPMETQY
.	many	TRBV2	TRBJ2-1	ASSEWDADNEQF
TRBD1	once	TRBV2	TRBJ2-1	ASSEDRGNYNEQF
.	.	TRBV9	TRBJ2-7	ASSVNRNPYEQY
TRBD1	.	TRBV7-9	TRBJ2-2	ASSPLQGAPGELF
TRBD2	.	TRBV11-3	TRBJ2-1	ASSLDLASGGSSYNEQF
TRBD1	.	TRBV28	TRBJ1-2	ASSDIWGTGQGYT
.	.	TRBV5-1	TRBJ2-7	ASSASYEQY